This record looks at one TCR beta chain sequence and its context. Its antigen is as yet unknown. These data originate in a study of cytomegalovirus exposure and HLA in healthy donors. General study findings and limits: As was reported, the HLA-A and HLA-B alleles of most subjects were accurately predicted from TCR beta sequences. The records held CMV serostatus as the only immune exposure information. Analyses of presence/absence relied on an assumption of roughly uniform sequencing depth across donors.

Germline trimming cut 0 bases from V and 5 bases from J; bases unmatched to any gene: 10. CDR3 length: 18 amino acids. Looked up from germline, CDR1 is SGDLS and CDR2 is YYNGEE. PCR primers comprised 60 Vbeta and 13 Jbeta primers. The assay was immunoSEQ multiplex PCR, and TCRdb's table has in-frame clones only and misses some. This table holds tens of thousands of clones, around 75% found once. Sequences were obtained from PBMCs. The chain links TRBV9 to TRBJ2-3; 12 bases map to TRBD2. The sequence was collected from a man in his forties in good health and CMV-seronegative. DNA for the CDR3: TGTGCCAGCAGCGTAGGCAGGGGGGGGACTAGCGGGTTAGATACGCAGTATTTT. Translated, it gives CASSVGRGGTSGLDTQYF.